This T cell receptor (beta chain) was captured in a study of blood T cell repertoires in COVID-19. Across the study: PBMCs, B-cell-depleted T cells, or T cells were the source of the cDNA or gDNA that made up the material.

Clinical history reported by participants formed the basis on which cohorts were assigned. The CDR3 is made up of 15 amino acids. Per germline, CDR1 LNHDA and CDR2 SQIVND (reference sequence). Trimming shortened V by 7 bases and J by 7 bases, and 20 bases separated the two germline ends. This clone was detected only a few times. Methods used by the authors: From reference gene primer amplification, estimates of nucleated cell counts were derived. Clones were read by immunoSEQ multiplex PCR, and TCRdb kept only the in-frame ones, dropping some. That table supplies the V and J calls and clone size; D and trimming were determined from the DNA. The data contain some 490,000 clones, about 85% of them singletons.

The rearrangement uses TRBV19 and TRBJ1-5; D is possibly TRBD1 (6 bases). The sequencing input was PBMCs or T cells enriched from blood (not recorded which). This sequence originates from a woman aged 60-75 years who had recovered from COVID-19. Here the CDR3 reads CASTRAGTLGQPQHF. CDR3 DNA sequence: TGTGCCAGTACCCGAGCTGGGACACTAGGCCAGCCCCAGCATTTT. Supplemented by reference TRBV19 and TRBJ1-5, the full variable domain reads DGGITQSPKYLFRKEGQNVTLSCEQNLNHDAMYWYRQDPGQGLRLIYYSQIVNDFQKGDIAEGYSVSREKKESFPLTVTSAQKNPTAFYLCASTRAGTLGQPQHFGDGTRLSIL.